The 5 T cell receptor beta chains in this list originate from one sample, sequenced in a study of blood T cell repertoires in COVID-19. Here immunoSEQ multiplex PCR was the method, and the copy in TCRdb shows in-frame clones only, minus some. The sample shows around 99,000 clones, approximately 88% of them seen only once. Specimen: peripheral blood. These receptors were obtained from a man aged 35 to 55 with active or convalescent COVID-19.

V gene TRBV7-6 combines with J gene TRBJ2-7; TRBD2 aligns across 10 bases. CDR1 and CDR2 (germline): SGHVS, FNYEAQ. Losses at the gene ends were 5 bases for V and 4 bases for J; bases not matched to a gene: 11. CDR3 length: 16 amino acids. The CDR3 nucleotides are TGTGCCAGCAGCGGTATAGCGGGGGGAGTTGGGTACGAGCAGTACTTC. Amino acids: CASSGIAGGVGYEQYF.

A single count supports this clone. The junction does not match germline at one end; this may be a read error. The chain combines TRBV7-7 with TRBJ2-7; 7 bases are shared with TRBD1. CDR3 length equals 14 residues. Germline V gene data show CDR1 as SSHAT and CDR2 as FNYEAQ (reference sequence). In nucleotides, the CDR3 is TGTGCTAGCAGCATCCGGGACAGCTCCTACGAGCAGTACTTC. It encodes CASSIRDSSYEQYF.

This clone was seen only once. The rearrangement links TRBV5-1 to TRBJ1-1, with a possible D match to TRBD1 (6 bases). The CDR3 sequence is 18 residues long. The V gene lost 4 bases and the J gene lost 3 bases, with 25 bases spanning the gap. Germline CDR1 reads SGHRS; CDR2 reads YFSETQ. CDR3 sequence reads: CASSPLGGTTPVDTEAFF. CDR3 bases: TGCGCCAGCAGCCCCCTAGGGGGAACCACCCCAGTGGACACTGAAGCTTTCTTT.

V usage is TRBV5-1 and J usage is TRBJ2-3; D is uncertain. Germline V gene data show CDR1 as SGHRS and CDR2 as YFSETQ. The CDR3 runs to 13 residues. V dropped 3 bases and J dropped 10 bases, with 15 bases sitting between them. As DNA, the CDR3 is TGCGCCAGCAGCTCGCTGACTGAAGTTGCGCAGTATTTT. This sequence encodes CASSSLTEVAQYF.

The chain has TRBV7-9 and TRBJ2-1; D is undetermined. V was pared by 3 bases and J by 10 bases, with 7 bases between. CDR1 and CDR2 from the germline V gene are SEHNR and FQNEAQ (reference sequence). The CDR3 contains 11 residues. CDR3 residues: CASSFSREQFF. The CDR3 DNA is TGTGCCAGCAGCTTTTCTAGGGAGCAGTTCTTC.